This T cell receptor (beta chain) was recovered during a study of blood T cells in healthy people across ages. Findings and caveats of the study: Greater diversity and more naive CD4+ cells were seen in long-lived donors than in aged donors. PBMC samples, being unsorted, prevented any conclusive comparison of naive and antigen-experienced cells.

Remarks on this clonotype: What it binds is unknown.

Next came a second PCR, run for roughly 6 to 11 cycles, which used a sample-barcoded 5' primer along with a J-beta primer mix. TCRdb itself ran the 5' RACE reads through MiXCR, one entry per CDR3 protein. The profile shows hundreds of thousands of distinct CDR3 sequences, approximately 30% of them singletons. The study isolated at least 6.5 million PBMCs from each sample. J was trimmed by 10 bases and V by 7 bases; bases with no gene match: 10. CDR3 length: 14 amino acids. Sequencing was carried out using blood. The chain carries TRBV12-3 or TRBV12-4 and TRBJ1-2; 12 bases map to TRBD1. The sequence derives from a woman at least 80 years old in good health. The chain's CDR3 is CASIGPGQGADYTF. CDR3 in DNA: TGTGCCAGCATCGGGCCGGGACAGGGGGCCGACTACACCTTC.